These T cell receptor beta chains were read from a single sample in a study of T-cell memory formation after mild COVID-19. TCRdb analysed the 5' RACE reads with MiXCR anew, one entry per CDR3 protein. The sample carries some 300,000 distinct CDR3 sequences, around 20% recorded once. The sample was PBMCs or a T cell subset sorted from them (not recorded which). These receptor sequences come from a man aged 18 to 30 who had mild COVID-19 (a few samples of this study predate the infection). Cell type and time point are not known. Each CDR3 is given with its conserved first and last residue. Each record gives: D gene, clone size, J gene, V gene, CDR3 length, CDR3 DNA, CDR3 protein. D genes are given only for firm matches. For some rows the clone size is stated as once, few or many, or as a class when expanded; others skip it.

>TRBD1|few|TRBJ2-7|TRBV7-3|14
TGTGCCAGCGCCCCGGGACAGGGGACCTACGAGCAGTACTTC
CASAPGQGTYEQYF
>NA|NA|TRBJ1-3|TRBV7-2|14
TGTGCCAGCAGCTCTGTCAGGGGAGGAAACACCATATATTTT
CASSSVRGGNTIYF
>TRBD1|NA|TRBJ1-1|TRBV20-1|15
TGCAGTGCTAGGGGCCAGGGGGTGGGAAGCACTGAAGCTTTCTTT
CSARGQGVGSTEAFF
>NA|NA|TRBJ1-1|TRBV7-8|15
TGTGCCAGCAGCTTAGCGCGGCACGTAATCACTGAAGCTTTCTTT
CASSLARHVITEAFF
>NA|few|TRBJ2-1|TRBV20-1|15
TGCAGTGCTCTCCCCCCGCGGCGACTGAACAATGAGCAGTTCTTC
CSALPPRRLNNEQFF
>NA|NA|TRBJ1-2|TRBV29-1|15
TGCAGCGTTGAAGATCCGGGGCAGGGAGGCTATGGCTACACCTTC
CSVEDPGQGGYGYTF
>NA|NA|TRBJ1-3|TRBV7-9|16
TGTGCCAGCAGTAGTACAGCCGACAGCTCTGGAAACACCATATATTTT
CASSSTADSSGNTIYF
>TRBD1|many|TRBJ2-1|TRBV7-2|16
TGTGCCAGCAGTTACAGGGGGCTGAGCTCCTACAATGAGCAGTTCTTC
CASSYRGLSSYNEQFF
>NA|NA|TRBJ2-7|TRBV5-1|16
TGCGCCAGCAGCAAGACGGACGGTGGGAGCTCCTACGAGCAGTACTTC
CASSKTDGGSSYEQYF
>NA|NA|TRBJ2-7|TRBV6-5|11
TGTGCCAGCACCTACTTTTCCGAGCAGTACTTC
CASTYFSEQYF
>NA|many|TRBJ2-7|TRBV27|14
TGTGCCAGCAGTTTCAGAGGGCAAGCCTACGAGCAGTACTTC
CASSFRGQAYEQYF
>NA|few|TRBJ1-1|TRBV4-3|15
TGCGCCAGCAGCCAAGCGAATTTGGGCAACACTGAAGCTTTCTTT
CASSQANLGNTEAFF
>NA|NA|TRBJ2-7|TRBV6-2/TRBV6-3|10
TGTGCCAGCGGGGGCGGCGAGCAGTACTTC
CASGGGEQYF
>NA|NA|TRBJ1-5|TRBV10-3|12
TGTGCCATCAGTGAGTCGGATCAGCCCCAGCATTTT
CAISESDQPQHF
>TRBD2|few|TRBJ2-3|TRBV4-3|18
TGCGCCAGCAGCCAATGGAAGCAGACTAGCGGGGGTGGAGATACGCAGTATTTT
CASSQWKQTSGGGDTQYF
>NA|few|TRBJ1-5|TRBV14|20
TGTGCCAGCAGCCAAGATTTCCCCTCCGGGACAACCTATAGCAATCAGCCCCAGCATTTT
CASSQDFPSGTTYSNQPQHF
>NA|many|TRBJ2-3|TRBV5-1|14
TGCGCCAGCACCCTGCGGGGAACCACAGATACGCAGTATTTT
CASTLRGTTDTQYF
>TRBD1|NA|TRBJ1-2|TRBV7-9|14
TGTGCCAGCAGCCAGGGGGTTGGCACCGATGGCTACACCTTC
CASSQGVGTDGYTF
>NA|many|TRBJ1-2|TRBV7-2|14
TGTGCCAGCAGCTTAGCGCCAGGGGCCGTTGGCTACACCTTC
CASSLAPGAVGYTF
>NA|NA|TRBJ2-2|TRBV3-1|14
TGTGCCAGCAGCCCCACCTGGTTGGGCGGGGAGCTGTTTTTT
CASSPTWLGGELFF
>NA|NA|TRBJ2-1|TRBV3-1|15
TGTGCCAGCAGCCAAGCCCAGGGATCCTACAATGAGCAGTTCTTC
CASSQAQGSYNEQFF
>NA|NA|TRBJ2-5|TRBV7-2|13
TGTGCCAGCAGCTTGCACTTTCAAGAGACCCAGTACTTC
CASSLHFQETQYF
>NA|NA|TRBJ1-1|TRBV5-1|16
TGCGCCAGCAGCTTGGTCGGACGGCAGATGAACACTGAAGCTTTCTTT
CASSLVGRQMNTEAFF
>NA|NA|TRBJ1-1|TRBV5-1|13
TGCGCCAGCAGCTTGTACCAGAACACTGAAGCTTTCTTT
CASSLYQNTEAFF
>TRBD1|NA|TRBJ2-1|TRBV20-1|16
TGCAGTGCTACCATACAACCGGGACAGGGTCTTCGTGAGCAGTTCTTC
CSATIQPGQGLREQFF
>TRBD1|NA|TRBJ1-6|TRBV6-5|15
TGTGCCAGCAGTTACTGGGGACAGGGGGATTCACCCCTCCACTTT
CASSYWGQGDSPLHF
>NA|NA|TRBJ2-3|TRBV12-3/TRBV12-4|16
TGTGCCAGCAGTTTGGGGATTTCGGGTAGCACAGATACGCAGTATTTT
CASSLGISGSTDTQYF
>TRBD2|few|TRBJ2-1|TRBV4-3|16
TGCGCCAGCAGCCCCACCGGGACTAGGCCCTCTAATGAGCAGTTCTTC
CASSPTGTRPSNEQFF
>NA|NA|TRBJ2-3|TRBV7-6|14
TGTGCCAGCAGCCCGGATTGGAGCACAGATACGCAGTATTTT
CASSPDWSTDTQYF
>NA|NA|TRBJ2-3|TRBV7-7|13
TGTGCCAGCAGCAGAGAGGGGACAGATACGCAGTATTTT
CASSREGTDTQYF
>NA|NA|TRBJ2-1|TRBV4-3|14
TGCGCCAGCAGCCAAGATGGGGCCCACAATGAGCAGTTCTTC
CASSQDGAHNEQFF
>NA|NA|TRBJ2-7|TRBV18|17
TGTGCCAGCTCACCCCTCCCCGGCGGCAGCGCAGCCTACGAGCAGTACTTC
CASSPLPGGSAAYEQYF
>NA|many|TRBJ1-1|TRBV3-1|14
NA
CASSPLRAGGEAFF
>NA|NA|TRBJ1-3|TRBV5-1|15
TGCGCCAGCAGCTTCGGGGAAACCTCTGGAAACACCATATATTTT
CASSFGETSGNTIYF
>TRBD2|few|TRBJ2-5|TRBV7-9|16
TGTGCCAGCAGCCTAACTAGCGGGGGAACTCAAGAGACCCAGTACTTC
CASSLTSGGTQETQYF
>TRBD2|few|TRBJ2-1|TRBV10-3|15
TGTGCCATCAGTGAGTCCAGCGGGGGGGCGAATGAGCAGTTCTTC
CAISESSGGANEQFF
>NA|few|TRBJ2-3|TRBV7-3|15
TGTGCCAGCAGCCCCGGGACGATCAACACAGATACGCAGTATTTT
CASSPGTINTDTQYF
>TRBD2|NA|TRBJ2-1|TRBV7-8|15
TGTGCCAGCAGCTCCCGGCTAGCGGGGAGAGATGAGCAGTTCTTC
CASSSRLAGRDEQFF
>NA|NA|TRBJ2-5|TRBV2|14
TGTGCCAGCCAGGAGGCGGGGACCCAAGAGACCCAGTACTTC
CASQEAGTQETQYF
>NA|NA|TRBJ2-7|TRBV7-6|14
TGTGCCAGCAGCTTAGCGGCCCCGGGTCGCGAGCAGTACTTC
CASSLAAPGREQYF
>NA|NA|TRBJ1-1|TRBV5-6|12
TGTGCCAGCAGCTTGGAAATGGGAGAAGCTTTCTTT
CASSLEMGEAFF
>NA|few|TRBJ2-5|TRBV12-3/TRBV12-4|13
TGTGCCAGCAGGCCAGGGGCGTTGGAGACCCAGTACTTC
CASRPGALETQYF
>TRBD1|few|TRBJ1-2|TRBV6-6|15
TGTGCCAGCAGTAACGGACAGGGGGCGTCGTATGGCTACACCTTC
CASSNGQGASYGYTF
>TRBD1|few|TRBJ2-1|TRBV29-1|13
TGCAGCGCGACAGGGAAGACGCACAATGAGCAGTTCTTC
CSATGKTHNEQFF
>TRBD1|NA|TRBJ2-2|TRBV5-6|19
TGTGCCAGCAGCTTGCCTCCGGGACAGGGAAGAAGTAGGGCCGGGGAGCTGTTTTTT
CASSLPPGQGRSRAGELFF
>NA|few|TRBJ1-1|TRBV5-1|14
TGCGCCAGCAGCTGGCAGGGGTACGGCACTGAAGCTTTCTTT
CASSWQGYGTEAFF
>NA|NA|TRBJ2-7|TRBV20-1|13
TGCAGTGCTCCGGGTAGAGAAAACTACGAGCAGTACTTC
CSAPGRENYEQYF
>TRBD1|NA|TRBJ2-1|TRBV4-2|13
TGTGCCAGCGCGACAGGGACGGACAATGAGCAGTTCTTC
CASATGTDNEQFF
>TRBD1|NA|TRBJ1-5|TRBV6-5|14
TGTGCCAGCAGTGACAGGGGCCCAGATCAGCCCCAGCATTTT
CASSDRGPDQPQHF
>NA|few|TRBJ1-2|TRBV12-3/TRBV12-4|14
TGTGCCAGCAGTTCGTGGACAGCCTCTTATGGCTACACCTTC
CASSSWTASYGYTF
>TRBD1|many|TRBJ2-1|TRBV10-3|15
TGTGCCATCAGTGAACCCCGGGACAGGGCCAATGAGCAGTTCTTC
CAISEPRDRANEQFF
>NA|NA|TRBJ2-5|TRBV7-6|14
TGTGCCAGCAGCTTATGGGCAGGGGGGGAGACCCAGTACTTC
CASSLWAGGETQYF